These 13 T cell receptor beta chains were sequenced from one sample in a study of identical twins. One entry per CDR3 protein results from TCRdb running MiXCR on the 5' RACE reads. The data contain 690,000 or so distinct CDR3 sequences, less than 10% of them singletons. The data also belong to a second study, concerning yellow fever vaccine responses in identical twins.

The material sequenced was PBMCs. These receptor sequences come from a woman aged 18 to 35 in good health.

The rearrangement joins TRBV6-5 to TRBJ2-7; D is uncertain. Germline V gene data show CDR1 as MNHEY and CDR2 as SVGAGI. V gave up 5 bases and J gave up 2 bases, with 16 bases separating them. The CDR3 length is 15 residues. CDR3 loop: CASSNPSMATYEQYF. For the CDR3, the DNA is TGTGCCAGCAGTAACCCATCCATGGCCACCTACGAGCAGTACTTC.

The chain has TRBV20-1 and TRBJ2-1, with 8 bases that match TRBD2. V gave up 0 bases and J gave up 6 bases; unmatched junction bases: 4. Germline CDR1 is DFQATT and CDR2 is SNEGSKA (reference sequence). CDR3 length equals 14 residues. The CDR3 loop reads CSARDGTSINEQFF. CDR3 coding DNA: TGCAGTGCTAGAGATGGGACTAGTATCAATGAGCAGTTCTTC.

The CDR3 loop is CASSEYRSSTRTLTQYF. The DNA for the CDR3 is TGTGCCAGCAGTGAATACCGTAGTTCTACGAGGACCTTGACGCAGTACTTC. V is TRBV2 and J is TRBJ2-7; D unclear. The V gene lost 2 bases and the J gene lost 9 bases, with 26 bases spanning the gap. Germline CDR1 SNHLY, CDR2 FYNNEI. The CDR3 has 17 residues.

This clonotype has ten or more counts. The rearrangement joins TRBV7-9 to TRBJ1-5, with 9 nucleotides matching TRBD1. Trimming took 1 base from V and 3 from J; bases not matched to a gene: 1. This CDR3 region has 15 residues. CDR1 and CDR2 from the germline V gene are SEHNR and FQNEAQ (reference sequence). CDR3 region: CASSLGDRDNQPQHF. The CDR3 nucleotides are TGTGCCAGCAGCTTAGGGGACAGGGACAATCAGCCCCAGCATTTT. The variable domain in full, with the rest retrieved from reference TRBV7-9 and TRBJ1-5, is DTGVSQNPRHKITKRGQNVTFRCDPISEHNRLYWYRQTLGQGPEFLTYFQNEAQLEKSRLLSDRFSAERPKGSFSTLEIQRTEQGDSAMYLCASSLGDRDNQPQHFGDGTRLSIL.

This clonotype was recorded at least ten times. The chain is built from TRBV4-2 and TRBJ2-7; possibly TRBD1 or TRBD2 for D (6 bases each). This CDR3 region has 15 residues. Trimming stripped 4 bases from V and 3 bases from J, with 16 bases between. The germline V gene encodes CDR1 LGHNA and CDR2 YNFKEQ. The CDR3 nucleotides are TGTGCCAGCAGCCGATCTAGCGAGGGGGGCTACGAGCAGTACTTC. As protein: CASSRSSEGGYEQYF.

The table lists this clonotype with many counts. The chain uses TRBV20-1 and TRBJ1-1; no clear D gene. Germline-derived CDR1 and CDR2 are DFQATT and SNEGSKA (reference sequence). This CDR3 comprises 14 residues. V was cut by 5 bases and J by 1 base, with 14 bases left in between. CDR3 region: CSARPGSWNTEAFF. Here the CDR3 DNA reads TGCAGTGCTCGGCCGGGGAGTTGGAACACTGAAGCTTTCTTT.

The V call is TRBV5-1, the J call TRBJ2-7, with 9 bases aligning to TRBD1. Germline V gives CDR1 SGHRS, CDR2 YFSETQ. The CDR3 is 15 residues long. After removal of 2 bases from V and 7 bases from J, the junction contained 10 bases not matched to a gene. The CDR3 loop reads CASSFTGQGTGEQYF. CDR3 DNA sequence: TGCGCCAGCAGCTTCACGGGACAGGGCACGGGGGAGCAGTACTTC. Full variable domain (remainder filled in from reference TRBV5-1 and TRBJ2-7): KAGVTQTPRYLIKTRGQQVTLSCSPISGHRSVSWYQQTPGQGLQFLFEYFSETQRNKGNFPGRFSGRQFSNSRSEMNVSTLELGDSALYLCASSFTGQGTGEQYFGPGTRLTVT.

This clonotype was recorded a few times. The chain combines TRBV12-3 or TRBV12-4 with TRBJ2-1; D possibly matches TRBD1 or TRBD2 (6 bases each). The length of the CDR3 is 15 residues. The ends were cut back, 9 bases at V and 4 bases at J, with 19 bases in the middle. This CDR3 reads CASSRDTGPYNEQFF. CDR3 sequence (DNA): TGTGCCAGTTCGCGGGACACCGGGCCGTACAATGAGCAGTTCTTC.

This clonotype was found a few times. The chain couples TRBV28 to TRBJ2-5; TRBD1 aligns across 9 bases. The trim removed 5 bases at V and 2 bases at J, leaving 15 bases unmatched. This CDR3 is 18 amino acids long. CDR1 is MDHEN and CDR2 is SYDVKM in the germline V gene. CDR3 loop: CASSPWGGDRELQETQYF. Written as DNA, the CDR3 is TGTGCCAGCAGTCCCTGGGGGGGGGACAGGGAGCTTCAAGAGACCCAGTACTTC.

This rearrangement joins TRBV7-9 to TRBJ2-7; D is possibly TRBD2 (6 bases). Germline V gene lookup returns CDR1 SEHNR and CDR2 FQNEAQ (reference sequence). This CDR3 is built from 16 residues. Trimming took 5 bases from V and 2 from J, leaving 19 bases between them. The CDR3 protein is CASSPRGSGLAYEQYF. The DNA of the CDR3 is TGTGCCAGCAGCCCGAGGGGTAGCGGACTCGCCTACGAGCAGTACTTC.

This chain links TRBV19 with TRBJ1-6; D ambiguous. Germline V lookup: CDR1 LNHDA, CDR2 SQIVND (reference sequence). Trimming cost V 10 bases and J 7 bases, with 14 bases left between them. CDR3 size: 13 residues. CDR3 nucleotides: TGTGCCACCCGACGGGTAGCGAATTCACCCCTCCACTTT. Residues: CATRRVANSPLHF.

Worth noting for this clonotype: The DNA is left out, because the CDR3 cannot be placed on it with certainty; the CDR3 is given as TCRdb lists it. The rearrangement uses TRBV11-3 and TRBJ2-2; the D call of TRBD2 is as the table states it, not checked on the DNA. CDR1 is SGHNT, CDR2 YENEEA, per germline. The CDR3 spans 16 residues, counting both ends. The CDR3 protein is CASSPRQGRAPGSCFF.

This clonotype was seen many times. V and J are TRBV7-2 and TRBJ2-3; D remains ambiguous. With 5 bases removed from V and 6 bases from J, the gap between germline ends came to 9 bases. CDR1 SGHTA and CDR2 FQGNSA come from the germline V gene. The CDR3 has 12 amino acids. CDR3 protein: CASSRRADTQYF. The CDR3 DNA follows: TGTGCCAGCAGCCGCAGAGCTGATACGCAGTATTTT.